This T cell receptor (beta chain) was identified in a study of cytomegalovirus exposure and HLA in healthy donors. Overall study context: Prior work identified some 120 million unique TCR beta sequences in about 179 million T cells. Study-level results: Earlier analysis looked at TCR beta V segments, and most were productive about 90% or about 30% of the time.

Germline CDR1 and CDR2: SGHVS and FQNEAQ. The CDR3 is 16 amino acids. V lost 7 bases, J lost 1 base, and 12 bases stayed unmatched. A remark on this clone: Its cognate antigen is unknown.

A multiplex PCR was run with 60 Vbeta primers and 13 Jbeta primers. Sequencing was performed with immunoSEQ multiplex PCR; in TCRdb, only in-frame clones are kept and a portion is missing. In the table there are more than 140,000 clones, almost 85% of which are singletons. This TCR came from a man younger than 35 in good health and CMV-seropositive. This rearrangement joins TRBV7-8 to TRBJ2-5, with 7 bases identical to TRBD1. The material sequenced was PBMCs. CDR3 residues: CASIPSHTGAQETQYF. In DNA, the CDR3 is TGTGCCAGCATCCCATCCCACACAGGGGCCCAAGAGACCCAGTACTTC.